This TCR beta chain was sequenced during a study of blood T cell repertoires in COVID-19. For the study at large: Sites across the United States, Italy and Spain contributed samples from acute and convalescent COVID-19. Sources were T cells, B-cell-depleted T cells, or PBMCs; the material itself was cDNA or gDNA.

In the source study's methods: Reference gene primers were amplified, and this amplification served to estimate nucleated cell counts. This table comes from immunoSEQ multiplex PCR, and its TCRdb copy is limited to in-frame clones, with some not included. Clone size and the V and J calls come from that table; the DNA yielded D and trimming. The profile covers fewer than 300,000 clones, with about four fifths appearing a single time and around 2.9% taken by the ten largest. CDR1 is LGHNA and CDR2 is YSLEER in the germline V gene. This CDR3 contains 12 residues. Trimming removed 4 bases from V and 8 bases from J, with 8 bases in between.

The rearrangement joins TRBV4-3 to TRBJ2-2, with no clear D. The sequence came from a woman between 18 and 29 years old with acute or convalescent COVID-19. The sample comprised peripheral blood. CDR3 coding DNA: TGCGCCAGCAGCCTTCCCTTGGGGGAGCTGTTTTTT. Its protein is CASSLPLGELFF.